A selection of T cell receptor beta chains follows, all from one sample in a study of tumor-infiltrating lymphocytes in primary liver carcinoma. From the multiplex PCR reads, TCRdb called clonotypes with MiXCR, one entry per CDR3 protein. This table holds about 310,000 distinct CDR3 sequences, roughly 60% found once. Input material: peripheral blood. Receptors were obtained from a man aged 35 to 55 with primary liver carcinoma and hepatitis B virus infection. Each CDR3 is given with its conserved first and last residue. The order of the fields is V gene, clone size, D gene, J gene, CDR3 DNA, CDR3 protein. A D gene is named only where the DNA matches it firmly. Size is stated for part of the rows, as once, few or many counts, or as a class when the clone is expanded.

TRBV5-6,NA,NA,TRBJ1-5,TGTGCCAGCAGCAGGTCCCAGGATCAGCCCCAGCATTTT,CASSRSQDQPQHF
TRBV19,once,NA,TRBJ1-5,TGTGCCAGTAGTAAGAGTTTCAATCAGCCCCAGCATTTT,CASSKSFNQPQHF
TRBV14,few,NA,TRBJ2-5,TGTGCCAGCAGCCCTCTGACCGCTCGAGACCAAGAGATCCAGTACTTC,CASSPLTARDQEIQYF
TRBV10-3,NA,TRBD2,TRBJ2-3,TGTGCCATCAATGGGCCGACTAGCGGAAGCACAGATACGCAGTATTTT,CAINGPTSGSTDTQYF
TRBV7-9,few,NA,TRBJ1-1,TGTGCCAGCAGCATGGACAGTTGGGAAGCTTTCTTT,CASSMDSWEAFF
TRBV29-1,many,NA,TRBJ2-1,TGCAGCGTTGTACCCCTTAGCCGTCTGAATGAGCAGTTCTTC,CSVVPLSRLNEQFF
TRBV12-3/TRBV12-4,once,NA,TRBJ2-1,TGTACCAGCAGTCTAGCTTCCGGGATCTACATTGAGCAGTTCTTC,CTSSLASGIYIEQFF
TRBV7-8,few,NA,TRBJ2-3,TGTACCAGCAGCTTGGGAGCGATTCACTCTCCTTATACGCAGTATTTT,CTSSLGAIHSPYTQYF
TRBV6-1,NA,NA,TRBJ2-5,TGTGTCAGCGTGGCGGCTCAAGAGACCCAGTACTTC,CVSVAAQETQYF
TRBV6-2/TRBV6-3,NA,TRBD2,TRBJ2-3,TGTGCCAGCAGTTCGATGACTAGCGGGAGACAGGGTGGCACAGATACGCAGTATTTT,CASSSMTSGRQGGTDTQYF
TRBV5-1,NA,TRBD1,TRBJ1-1,TGCGCCAGCAGCTACGGACAGGCGTATGAAGCTTTCTTT,CASSYGQAYEAFF
TRBV12-5,NA,TRBD1,TRBJ2-3,TGTGCTAGTGGTTTGGGACAGGGTCCCACAGATATGCAGTATTTT,CASGLGQGPTDMQYF
TRBV4-2,once,NA,TRBJ2-5,TGTCTCAGCAGCCAAGTTAGGGCAGGGCGGGAGACCCAGTACTTC,CLSSQVRAGRETQYF
TRBV30,NA,NA,TRBJ1-2,TGTGCCTGGAGTATGACTGGTCTAGCTGATTATGGCTACACCTTC,CAWSMTGLADYGYTF
TRBV6-2/TRBV6-3,NA,NA,TRBJ1-1,TGTGCCAGCAGTTCGCCTGGCACTGAAGTTTTCTTT,CASSSPGTEVFF
TRBV6-6,once,NA,TRBJ1-5,TGTGCCAGCAGTTACTCGCAGGGGCTGGGGCATCAGCCCCAGCATTTT,CASSYSQGLGHQPQHF
TRBV18,NA,NA,TRBJ2-7,TGTGCCAGCTCACCCCCCCCCAGCGACGAGCAGCACTTC,CASSPPPSDEQHF
TRBV6-6,NA,NA,TRBJ2-7,TGTGTCAGCAAGACTAGCTCCTACGAGCAGTACTTC,CVSKTSSYEQYF
TRBV5-1,few,NA,TRBJ1-2,TGCGCCAGCAGTCCCGGACAGAGGTTGGACTACACCTTC,CASSPGQRLDYTF
TRBV29-1,NA,NA,TRBJ2-1,TGCAGCGTAAATACCGGGACAAATAAGCGGTTCTTC,CSVNTGTNKRFF
TRBV5-4,NA,TRBD2,TRBJ2-1,TGTGCCAGCAGCGCGGGACTAGGTAGTGAGCAGTTCTTC,CASSAGLGSEQFF
TRBV30,few,NA,TRBJ1-1,TGTGCCTGGAAAGGGGTAGGGGGCACTGAAGCTTTCTTT,CAWKGVGGTEAFF
TRBV28,once,NA,TRBJ2-5,TGTGCCAGCAGTTTCAGGGGACACTTAGGAAGGGAGACTCAGTACTTC,CASSFRGHLGRETQYF
TRBV4-2,NA,NA,TRBJ2-1,TGTGCCAGCACCAGGGACCTCCGCGATGAGCAGTTCTTC,CASTRDLRDEQFF
TRBV29-1,NA,NA,TRBJ1-2,TGCAGCGCCCCGATACGAGGGTTGACCACTAACTATGGCTACACCTTC,CSAPIRGLTTNYGYTF
TRBV29-1,many,TRBD2,TRBJ2-4,TGCAGCGTTGGTAGCGGGAGGGGAGGTCGAAACATTCAGTACTTC,CSVGSGRGGRNIQYF
TRBV6-1,NA,NA,TRBJ2-5,TGTGCCAGCAGTGGAATCGGGACACCCCAAGAGACCCAGTACTTC,CASSGIGTPQETQYF
TRBV10-2,NA,NA,TRBJ1-5,TGCGCCAGCAGTGAGCAGCAGTCGCTCGGACCAAGCAATCAGCCCCAGCATTTT,CASSEQQSLGPSNQPQHF
TRBV24-1,NA,TRBD2,TRBJ2-3,TGTGCCACCAGTGATCGGACTAGCGGGAGAAGCACAGATACGCAGTATTTT,CATSDRTSGRSTDTQYF
TRBV4-3,NA,NA,TRBJ2-7,TGCGCCAGCAGCCAAGAGTACGGGAGTATCTACGAGCAGTACTTT,CASSQEYGSIYEQYF
TRBV10-3,medium-sized,TRBD2,TRBJ2-2,TGTGCCGCGGGAGGAGCCGAGGGGGAGCTGTTTTTT,CAAGGAEGELFF
TRBV6-1,many,TRBD2,TRBJ2-7,TGTGCCAGCAGGGGACTAGCGAGGAGCGAGCAGTACTTC,CASRGLARSEQYF
TRBV29-1,NA,TRBD2,TRBJ2-1,TGCAGCGTTGTATTAGGACTAGAGGGAGTGGAGCAGTTCTTC,CSVVLGLEGVEQFF
TRBV6-4,NA,TRBD1,TRBJ2-3,TGTGCCAGCAGTGACTCGCAGGGGGCAGATACGCAGTATTTT,CASSDSQGADTQYF
TRBV29-1,many,TRBD1,TRBJ2-5,TGCAGCGCCGGGACAGGGGGTTCTCGGGAGACCCAGTACTTC,CSAGTGGSRETQYF
TRBV7-8,few,NA,TRBJ2-7,TGTGCCAGCAGCTTACGACAGTTTTACGAGCAGTACTTC,CASSLRQFYEQYF
TRBV12-3/TRBV12-4,NA,TRBD2,TRBJ2-2,TGTGTCAGCAGTTTCCATAGCGGGAGGGCGTCCGCCGGGGAGCTGTTTTTT,CVSSFHSGRASAGELFF
TRBV4-2,once,NA,TRBJ2-2,TGTGCCAACACCCAATCCAGGGGTACGACCGGGGAGCTGTTTTTC,CANTQSRGTTGELFF
TRBV5-1,NA,NA,TRBJ2-5,TGCGCCAGCAGCTTGGTGGGGGCAGGAGAAGAGACCCAGTACTTC,CASSLVGAGEETQYF
TRBV29-1,NA,NA,TRBJ1-4,TGCAGCGGATTAGGCGCCTCAACTATCGAAAAACTGTTTTTT,CSGLGASTIEKLFF
TRBV7-9,NA,TRBD1,TRBJ1-5,TGTGCCAGCAGCTTAGAGGGGGGACAGCGCCAGCATTTT,CASSLEGGQRQHF